The entry that follows covers one TCR beta chain sequence. There is no known antigen for this receptor. Per-base quality was not reported, and no clone a single base away is much larger than it. Other DNA variants within this sample encode the same CDR3. The collaborating institutions used their own protocols to collect whole blood in K2EDTA tubes. For TCRbeta analysis, collaborators shipped samples in one of three forms: frozen whole blood, isolated PBMCs, or DNA extracted from either of those sample types. TCRbeta CDR3 regions were amplified from genomic DNA using the immunoSEQ Assay, a bias-controlled multiplex PCR. The source study handled its data this way. The number of nucleated cells in each sample was estimated by amplification of reference gene primers within the assay. Sequence reads were collapsed and filtered to measure the absolute abundance of every unique TCRbeta CDR3 rearrangement. For each sample, productive Simpson clonality was calculated by taking the square root of Simpson's diversity index across productive rearrangements. TCRdb's version of the immuneACCESS table is confined to in-frame rearrangements and falls short of the full clone set. An unresolved V gene accounts for under half of the shortfall where checked; the remainder is of unknown origin. The DNA gave D and trimming, while V, J and clone size come from that table. This sample gives about 27,000 clones in total; 88% of them show up just once. The ten largest clones represent more than 7% of the sample.

This specimen comes from a study of blood T cell repertoires in COVID-19 (dated by TCRdb to 2020 to 2021). Background for the entire study: Collaborator samples came from the United States, Italy and Spain and covered acute and convalescent phases of COVID-19. Sample metadata almost always included a de-identified subject ID, COVID-19 status, age in years and sex. The samples were drawn from two sources: the first 160 participants of the ongoing ImmuneRACE study, and fewer than 1,500 subjects contributed by 6 global collaborators. Where available, HLA class I and class II types were obtained from metadata supplied by the sample provider rather than from assay-based typing. Subjects who had been exposed to COVID-19, were actively infected with it, or had recovered from it provided the deeply sampled blood TCRbeta repertoires that made up the dataset. The prospective study material was composed of cDNA or gDNA derived from T cells, B-cell-depleted T cells, or PBMCs. The repertoires were made available in a free public database intended to serve as a resource for research on the immune response to SARS-CoV-2.

Relative to germline, V is 3 bases shorter and J is 4 bases shorter, with 13 bases between their ends. The CDR3 starts with the cysteine, ends with the phenylalanine, and has 15 residues. Of the read, only the CDR3 DNA is kept; its 45 bases are in frame from base 1. From a lookup of the germline V gene, CDR1 and CDR2 are KGHSH and LQKENI. Findings and caveats that apply to the study as a whole: How much clinical and demographic metadata was included differed by source and by participant, and the metadata was provided uncurated.

Recombination joined TRBV18 with TRBJ1-5, and possibly TRBD1, on 5 matching bases. Sequencing was performed on peripheral blood. The clonotype comes from a woman aged 45-65 years with active COVID-19. The nucleotides read TGTGCCAGCTCACCCGGCCAGGGAGGGAATCAGCCCCAGCATTTT. Translation gives CASSPGQGGNQPQHF.